This TCR beta chain was identified in a study of control samples from healthy donors and cancer patients. With 1 base removed from V and 1 base from J, the gap between germline ends came to 10 bases. This CDR3 is built from 15 residues. Germline lookup yields CDR1 SGHKS and CDR2 YYEKEE (reference sequence). Sequenced by immunoSEQ multiplex PCR; TCRdb stores in-frame clones only, minus some. The data contain 100,000 to 120,000 clones, almost 85% of them seen just once; the ten biggest clones take up approximately 6.7%. Sequencing input: blood. The TCR originated in a man aged 18-30 years in good health. The rearrangement uses TRBV5-5 and TRBJ2-3, with D possibly matching TRBD2 (6 bases). DNA of the CDR3: TGTGCCAGCAGCTTGAGGGGCGGGGGCACAGATACGCAGTATTTT. Amino acids: CASSLRGGGTDTQYF.